This TCR beta chain was identified in a study of blood T cell repertoires in COVID-19. Sequenced by immunoSEQ multiplex PCR; TCRdb stores in-frame clones only, minus some. The data hold fewer than 400,000 clones, with 92% observed a single time. J was trimmed by 3 bases and V by 0 bases; bases with no gene match: 6. The CDR3 is 18 amino acids. Germline-derived CDR1 and CDR2 are LGHNA and YNFKEQ. The sequencing sample was made of PBMCs or T cells enriched from blood (not recorded which). V gene TRBV4-2 combines with J gene TRBJ2-4; the match to TRBD2 covers 12 bases. This clonotype was obtained from a woman aged 25 to 39 who had recovered from COVID-19. CDR3 nucleotides: TGTGCCAGCAGCCAAGAAACTAGCGGGGGGTTGTTCAAAAACATTCAGTACTTC. Its translation is CASSQETSGGLFKNIQYF.